This TCR beta chain was observed in a study of OX40 agonist ivuxolimab in advanced cancers. Study background: Patients were treated with intravenous ivuxolimab, dosed at 0.01 to 10 mg/kg and infused every 2 weeks. Findings of the study overall: Antigens targeted by the expanded peripheral T cells were not determined.

About this clone: No antigen is known for it.

The repertoire was sequenced with immunoSEQ multiplex PCR; TCRdb's copy has only in-frame clones and lacks some. The data show 50,000 to 65,000 clones, with 81% seen just once and 1% held by the top ten. CDR3 size: 14 residues. Germline V gene lookup returns CDR1 ENHRY and CDR2 SYGVKD. J was trimmed by 3 bases and V by 6 bases; bases with no gene match: 5. The gene calls are TRBV10-3 and TRBJ1-5; 7 nucleotides align to TRBD1. This specimen was CD4+ or CD8+ T cells sorted from blood, taken in a trial of the OX40 agonist ivuxolimab. This TCR was recovered from an adult with an advanced solid tumor such as melanoma, head and neck, liver or kidney cancer. The CDR3 DNA is TGTGCCATCAGCCGAGGACAGGTCAATCAGCCCCAGCATTTT. As protein: CAISRGQVNQPQHF.